The clone carrying this TCR beta chain occurred many times. Its antigen is not identified. This CDR3 comprises 16 residues. The germline V gene encodes CDR1 SGDLS and CDR2 YYNGEE. The ends lost 5 bases at V and 2 bases at J; junction bases unmatched: 13. These data come from a study of beta chain features in type 1 diabetes. Sorting with CD45RO/CCR7/CD25/CD127/CD95/CD27 yielded naive, central memory, regulatory and stem-like memory CD4+ cells. Overall study findings and caveats: Shortening that was moderate but significant affected the TCRB CDR3s of Type 1 diabetes patients in all four CD4+ subsets. Diminished insertions and augmented deletions at VDJ junctions characterized type 1 diabetes patients.

Sequencing targeted expressed TCRB transcripts, as all isolated RNA had been reverse transcribed. The table came from immunoSEQ multiplex PCR; TCRdb's copy has only in-frame clones and leaves some out. The table includes roughly 400,000 clones, around 10% detected once. The V call is TRBV9, the J call TRBJ2-7; 7 bases line up with TRBD1. This receptor was identified in a man aged 25-40 years with type 1 diabetes. The sample comprised central memory CD4+ T cells from blood. The CDR3 is CASSPTTGTVTYEQYF. The CDR3, as DNA: TGTGCCAGCAGTCCGACGACAGGGACGGTTACCTACGAGCAGTACTTC.